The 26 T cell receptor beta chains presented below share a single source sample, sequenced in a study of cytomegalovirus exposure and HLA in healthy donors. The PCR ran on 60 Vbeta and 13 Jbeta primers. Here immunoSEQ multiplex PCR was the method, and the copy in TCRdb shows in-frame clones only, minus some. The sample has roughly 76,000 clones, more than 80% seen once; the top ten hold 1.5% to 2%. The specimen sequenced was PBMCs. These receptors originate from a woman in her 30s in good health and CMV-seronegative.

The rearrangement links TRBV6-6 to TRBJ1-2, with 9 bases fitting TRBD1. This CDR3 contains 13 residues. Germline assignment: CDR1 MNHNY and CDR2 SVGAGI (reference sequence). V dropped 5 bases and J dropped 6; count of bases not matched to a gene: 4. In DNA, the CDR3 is TGTGCCAGCAGTCGGACAGGGGTGGATGGCTACACCTTC. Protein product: CASSRTGVDGYTF.

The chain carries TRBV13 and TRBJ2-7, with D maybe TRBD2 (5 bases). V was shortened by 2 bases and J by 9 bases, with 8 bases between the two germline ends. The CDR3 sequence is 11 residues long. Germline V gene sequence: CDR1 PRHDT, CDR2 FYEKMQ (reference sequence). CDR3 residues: CASSLSGLQYF. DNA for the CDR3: TGTGCCAGCAGCTTAAGCGGATTGCAGTACTTC. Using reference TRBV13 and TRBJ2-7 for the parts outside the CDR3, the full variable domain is AAGVIQSPRHLIKEKRETATLKCYPIPRHDTVYWYQQGPGQDPQFLISFYEKMQSDKGSIPDRFSAQQFSDYHSELNMSSLELGDSALYFCASSLSGLQYFGPGTRLTVT.

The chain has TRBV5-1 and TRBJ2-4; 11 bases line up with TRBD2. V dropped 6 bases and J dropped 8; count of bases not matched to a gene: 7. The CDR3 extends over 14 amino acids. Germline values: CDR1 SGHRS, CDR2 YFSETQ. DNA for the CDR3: TGCGCCAGCAACCACGGGACTAGCGGAGACATTCAGTACTTC. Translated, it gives CASNHGTSGDIQYF.

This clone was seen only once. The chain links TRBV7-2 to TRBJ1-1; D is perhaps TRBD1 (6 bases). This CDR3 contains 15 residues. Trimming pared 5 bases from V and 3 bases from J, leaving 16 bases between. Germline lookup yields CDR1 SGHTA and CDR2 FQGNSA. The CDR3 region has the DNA TGTGCCAGCAGCCTCGATCAGGGGCAGGACACTGAAGCTTTCTTT. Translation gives CASSLDQGQDTEAFF.

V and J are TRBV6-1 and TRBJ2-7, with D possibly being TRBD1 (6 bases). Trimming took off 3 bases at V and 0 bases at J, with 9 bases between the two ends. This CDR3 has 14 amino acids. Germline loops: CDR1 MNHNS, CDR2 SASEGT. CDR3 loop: CASSDQGTSYEQYF. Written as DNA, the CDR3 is TGTGCCAGCAGTGACCAGGGGACCTCCTACGAGCAGTACTTC.

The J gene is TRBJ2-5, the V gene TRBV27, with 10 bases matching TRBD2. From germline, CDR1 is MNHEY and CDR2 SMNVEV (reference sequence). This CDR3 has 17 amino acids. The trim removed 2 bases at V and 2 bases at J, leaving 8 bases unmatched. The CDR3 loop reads CASSLRASGSRQETQYF. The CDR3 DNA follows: TGTGCCAGCAGTTTAAGGGCTAGCGGGAGCAGGCAAGAGACCCAGTACTTC.

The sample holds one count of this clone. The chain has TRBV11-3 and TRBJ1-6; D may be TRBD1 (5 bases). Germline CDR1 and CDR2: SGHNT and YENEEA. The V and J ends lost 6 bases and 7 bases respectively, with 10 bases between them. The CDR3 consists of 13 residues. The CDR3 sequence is CASSQGPNSPLHF. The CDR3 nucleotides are TGTGCCAGCAGTCAGGGCCCGAATTCACCCCTCCACTTT.

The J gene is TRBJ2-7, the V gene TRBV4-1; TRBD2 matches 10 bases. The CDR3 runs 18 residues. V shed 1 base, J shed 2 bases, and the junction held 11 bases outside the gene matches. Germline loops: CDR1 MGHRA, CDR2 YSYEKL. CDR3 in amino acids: CASSQGGGAGLATYEQYF. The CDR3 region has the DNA TGCGCCAGCAGCCAAGGTGGGGGGGCGGGACTAGCGACCTACGAGCAGTACTTC.

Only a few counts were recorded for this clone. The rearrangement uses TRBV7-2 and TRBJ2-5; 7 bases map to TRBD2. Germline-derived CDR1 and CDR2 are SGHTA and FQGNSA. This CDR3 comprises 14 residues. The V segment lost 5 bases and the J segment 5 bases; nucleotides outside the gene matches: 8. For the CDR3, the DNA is TGTGCCAGCAGCAGTGGCGGGAGTGGGGAGACCCAGTACTTC. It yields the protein CASSSGGSGETQYF.

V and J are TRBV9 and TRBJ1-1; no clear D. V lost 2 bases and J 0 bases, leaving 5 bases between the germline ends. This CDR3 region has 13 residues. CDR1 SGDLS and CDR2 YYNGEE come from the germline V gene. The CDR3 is CASSVDLNTEAFF. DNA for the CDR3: TGTGCCAGCAGCGTCGACTTGAACACTGAAGCTTTCTTT.

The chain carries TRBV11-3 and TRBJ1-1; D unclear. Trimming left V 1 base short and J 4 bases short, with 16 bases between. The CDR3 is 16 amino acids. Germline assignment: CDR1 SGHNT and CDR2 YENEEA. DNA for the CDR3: TGTGCCAGCAGCTTAGGACTTCTCGGGAGGGCCACTGAAGCTTTCTTT. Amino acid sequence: CASSLGLLGRATEAFF. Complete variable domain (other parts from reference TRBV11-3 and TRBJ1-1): EAGVVQSPRYKIIEKKQPVAFWCNPISGHNTLYWYLQNLGQGPELLIRYENEEAVDDSQLPKDRFSAERLKGVDSTLKIQPAELGDSAVYLCASSLGLLGRATEAFFGQGTRLTVV.

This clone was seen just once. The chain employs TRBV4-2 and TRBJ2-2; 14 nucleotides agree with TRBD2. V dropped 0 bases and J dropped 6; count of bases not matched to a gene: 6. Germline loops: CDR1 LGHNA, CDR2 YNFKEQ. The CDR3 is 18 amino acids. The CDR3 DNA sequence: TGTGCCAGCAGCCAAGAACCCGGGACTAGCGGGAGTGCCGGGGAGCTGTTTTTT. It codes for CASSQEPGTSGSAGELFF.

The CDR3: CASSLAASGDPTQYF. CDR3 coding DNA: TGTGCCAGCAGCTTAGCGGCTAGCGGGGATCCGACCCAGTACTTC. The chain joins TRBV7-8 to TRBJ2-5, with TRBD2 identical over 9 bases. This CDR3 contains 15 residues. V gave up 0 bases and J gave up 7 bases; unmatched junction bases: 6. From germline, CDR1 is SGHVS and CDR2 FQNEAQ.

The CDR3 sequence: CAWSVQREQFF. As DNA, the CDR3 is TGTGCCTGGAGTGTACAGCGGGAGCAGTTCTTC. The chain joins TRBV30 to TRBJ2-1; possibly TRBD2 for D (5 bases). Germline CDR1 reads GTSNPN; CDR2 reads SVGIG (reference sequence). V shed 0 bases and J shed 10 bases, with 7 bases lying between them. The CDR3 runs 11 residues.

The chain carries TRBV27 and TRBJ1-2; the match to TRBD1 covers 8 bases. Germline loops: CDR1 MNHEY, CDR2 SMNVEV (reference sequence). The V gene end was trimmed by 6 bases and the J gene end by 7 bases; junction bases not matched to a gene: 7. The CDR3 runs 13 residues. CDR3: CASSQGQAGGYTF. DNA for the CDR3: TGTGCCAGCAGCCAGGGACAGGCAGGTGGCTACACCTTC.

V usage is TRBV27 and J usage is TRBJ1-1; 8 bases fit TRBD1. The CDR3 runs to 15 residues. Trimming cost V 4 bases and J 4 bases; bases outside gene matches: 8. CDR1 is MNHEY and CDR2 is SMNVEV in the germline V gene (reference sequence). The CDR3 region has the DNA TGTGCCAGCAGTTACCTCCAGGGGGCGCCCACTGAAGCTTTCTTT. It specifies CASSYLQGAPTEAFF.

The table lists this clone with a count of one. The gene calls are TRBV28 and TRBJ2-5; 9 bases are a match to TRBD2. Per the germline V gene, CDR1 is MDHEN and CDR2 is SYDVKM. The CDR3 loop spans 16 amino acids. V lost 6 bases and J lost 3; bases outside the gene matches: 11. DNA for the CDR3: TGTGCCAGCAGGACCCTTGCTAGCGGGACGGAAGAGACCCAGTACTTC. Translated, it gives CASRTLASGTEETQYF.

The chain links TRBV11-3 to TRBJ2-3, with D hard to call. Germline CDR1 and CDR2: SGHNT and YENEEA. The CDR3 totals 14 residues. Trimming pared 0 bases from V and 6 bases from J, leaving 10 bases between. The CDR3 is CASSLEARLDTQYF. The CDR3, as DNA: TGTGCCAGCAGCTTAGAGGCGAGGTTGGATACGCAGTATTTT.

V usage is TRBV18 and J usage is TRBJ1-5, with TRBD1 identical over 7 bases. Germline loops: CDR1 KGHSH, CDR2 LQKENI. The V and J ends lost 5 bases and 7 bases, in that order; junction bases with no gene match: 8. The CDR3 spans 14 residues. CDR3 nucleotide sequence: TGTGCCAGCTCAGCACAGGGGTTGGGGCAGCCCCAGCATTTT. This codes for CASSAQGLGQPQHF.

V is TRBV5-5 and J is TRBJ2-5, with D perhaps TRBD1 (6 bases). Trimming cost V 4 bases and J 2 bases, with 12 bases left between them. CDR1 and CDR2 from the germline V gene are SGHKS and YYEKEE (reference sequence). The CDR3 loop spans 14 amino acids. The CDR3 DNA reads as TGTGCCAGCAGCCATATCACAGGGCAAGAGACCCAGTACTTC. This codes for CASSHITGQETQYF.

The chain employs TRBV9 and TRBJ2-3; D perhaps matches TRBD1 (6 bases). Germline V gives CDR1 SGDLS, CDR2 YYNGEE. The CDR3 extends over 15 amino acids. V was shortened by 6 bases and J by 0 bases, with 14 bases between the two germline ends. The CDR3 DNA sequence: TGTGCCAGCACGCCCCGGGACACTAGCACAGATACGCAGTATTTT. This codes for CASTPRDTSTDTQYF.

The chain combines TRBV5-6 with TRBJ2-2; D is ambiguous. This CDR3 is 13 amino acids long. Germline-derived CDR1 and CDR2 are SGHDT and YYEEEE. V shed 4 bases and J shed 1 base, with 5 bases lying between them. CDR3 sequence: CASSRQNTGELFF. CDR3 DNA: TGTGCCAGCAGCCGACAGAACACCGGGGAGCTGTTTTTT.

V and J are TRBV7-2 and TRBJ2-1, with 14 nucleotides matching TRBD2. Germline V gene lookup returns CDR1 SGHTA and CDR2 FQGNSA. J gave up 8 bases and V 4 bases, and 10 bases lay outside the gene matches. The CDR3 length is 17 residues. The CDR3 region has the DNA TGTGCCAGCAGCTGGTCCGGGACTAGCGGGGGTGGGGATGAGCAGTTCTTC. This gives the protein CASSWSGTSGGGDEQFF.

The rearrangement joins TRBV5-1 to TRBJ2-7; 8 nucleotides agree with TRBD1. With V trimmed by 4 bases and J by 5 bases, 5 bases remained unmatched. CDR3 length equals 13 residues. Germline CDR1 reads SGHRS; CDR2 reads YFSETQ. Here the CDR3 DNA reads TGCGCCAGCAGCCTCCGACAGGGGAACGAGCAGTACTTC. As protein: CASSLRQGNEQYF. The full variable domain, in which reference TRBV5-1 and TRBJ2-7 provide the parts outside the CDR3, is KAGVTQTPRYLIKTRGQQVTLSCSPISGHRSVSWYQQTPGQGLQFLFEYFSETQRNKGNFPGRFSGRQFSNSRSEMNVSTLELGDSALYLCASSLRQGNEQYFGPGTRLTVT.

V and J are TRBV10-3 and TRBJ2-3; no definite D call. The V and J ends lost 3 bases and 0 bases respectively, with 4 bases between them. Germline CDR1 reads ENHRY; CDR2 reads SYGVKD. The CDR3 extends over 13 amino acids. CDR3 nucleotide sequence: TGTGCCATCAGTGATCCTAGCACAGATACGCAGTATTTT. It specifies CAISDPSTDTQYF.

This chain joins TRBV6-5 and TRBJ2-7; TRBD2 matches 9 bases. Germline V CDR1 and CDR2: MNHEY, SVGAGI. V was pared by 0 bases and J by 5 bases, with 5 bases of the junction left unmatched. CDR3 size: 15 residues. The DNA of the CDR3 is TGTGCCAGCAGTTACTCAATAGCGGGAGTCGACGAGCAGTACTTC. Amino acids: CASSYSIAGVDEQYF.